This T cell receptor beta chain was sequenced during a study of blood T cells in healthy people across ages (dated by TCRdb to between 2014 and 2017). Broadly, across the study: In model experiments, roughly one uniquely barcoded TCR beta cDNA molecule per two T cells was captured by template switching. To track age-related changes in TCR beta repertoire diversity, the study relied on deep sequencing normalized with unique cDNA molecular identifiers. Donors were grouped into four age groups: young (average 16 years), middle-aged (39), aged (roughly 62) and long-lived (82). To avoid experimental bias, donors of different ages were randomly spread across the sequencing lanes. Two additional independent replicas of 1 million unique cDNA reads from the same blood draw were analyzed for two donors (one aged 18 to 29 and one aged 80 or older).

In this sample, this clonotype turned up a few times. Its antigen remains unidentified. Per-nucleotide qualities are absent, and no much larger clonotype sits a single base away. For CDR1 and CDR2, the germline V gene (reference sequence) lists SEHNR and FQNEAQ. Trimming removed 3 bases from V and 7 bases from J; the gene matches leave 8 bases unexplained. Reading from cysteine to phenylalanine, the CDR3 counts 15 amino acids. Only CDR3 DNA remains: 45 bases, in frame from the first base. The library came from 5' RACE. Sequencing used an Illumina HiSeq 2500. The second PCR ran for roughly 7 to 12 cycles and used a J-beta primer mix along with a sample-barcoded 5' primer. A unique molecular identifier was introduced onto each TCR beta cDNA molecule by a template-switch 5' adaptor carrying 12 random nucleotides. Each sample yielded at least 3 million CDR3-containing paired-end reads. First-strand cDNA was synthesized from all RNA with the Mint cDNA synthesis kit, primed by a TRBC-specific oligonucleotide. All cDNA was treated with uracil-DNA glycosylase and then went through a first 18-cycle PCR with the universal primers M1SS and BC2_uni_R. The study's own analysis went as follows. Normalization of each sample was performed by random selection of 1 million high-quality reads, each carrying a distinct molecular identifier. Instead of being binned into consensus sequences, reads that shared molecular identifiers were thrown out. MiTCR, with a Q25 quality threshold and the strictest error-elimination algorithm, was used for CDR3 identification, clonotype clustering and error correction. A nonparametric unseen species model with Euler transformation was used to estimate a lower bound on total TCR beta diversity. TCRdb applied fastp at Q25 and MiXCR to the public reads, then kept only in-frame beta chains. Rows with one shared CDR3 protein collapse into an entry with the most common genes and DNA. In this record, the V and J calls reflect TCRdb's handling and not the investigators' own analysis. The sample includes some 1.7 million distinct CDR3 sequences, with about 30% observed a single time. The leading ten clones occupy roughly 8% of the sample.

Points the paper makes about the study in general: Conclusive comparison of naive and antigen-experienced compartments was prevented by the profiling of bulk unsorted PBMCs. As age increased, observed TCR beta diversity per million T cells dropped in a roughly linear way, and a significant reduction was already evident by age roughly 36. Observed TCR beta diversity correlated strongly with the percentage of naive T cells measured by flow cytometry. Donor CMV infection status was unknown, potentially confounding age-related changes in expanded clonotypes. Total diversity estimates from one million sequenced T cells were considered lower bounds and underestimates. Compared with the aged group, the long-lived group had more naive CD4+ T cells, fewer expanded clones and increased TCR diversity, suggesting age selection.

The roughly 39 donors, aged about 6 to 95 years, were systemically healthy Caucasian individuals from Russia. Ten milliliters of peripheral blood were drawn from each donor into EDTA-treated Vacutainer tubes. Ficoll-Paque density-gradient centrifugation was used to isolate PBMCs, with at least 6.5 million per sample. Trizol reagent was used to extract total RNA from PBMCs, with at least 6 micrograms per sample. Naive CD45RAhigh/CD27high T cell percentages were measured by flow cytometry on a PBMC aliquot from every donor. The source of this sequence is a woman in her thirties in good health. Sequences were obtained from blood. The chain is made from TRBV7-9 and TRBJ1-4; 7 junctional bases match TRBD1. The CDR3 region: CASSFGNDRAEKLFF. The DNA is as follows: TGTGCCAGCAGCTTCGGAAATGACAGGGCTGAAAAACTGTTTTTT.